The source of this TCR beta chain is a study of glioma-infiltrating T cells. Study-level findings and limits: Only very few CDR3 sequences appeared in both tissue and blood.

TCR alpha and beta CDR3 regions were amplified from RNA using iRepertoire nested multiplex PCR. For one-step reverse transcription and amplification, about 90-400 ng of tissue mRNA or PBMC total RNA was used. A single record per CDR3 protein comes from TCRdb applying MiXCR to the multiplex PCR reads. The table records tens of thousands of distinct CDR3 sequences, 35% to 45% of them present only once. Ten or more counts support this clonotype. The antigen is unknown. V was cut by 7 bases and J by 0 bases, with 9 bases left in between. The CDR3 totals 14 residues. Germline assignment: CDR1 MGHRA and CDR2 YSYEKL.

The TCR sequence derives from a human donor with low-grade glioma or glioblastoma, undergoing nonglioma brain surgery, or in good health (not recorded which). The sequencing sample was made of glioma tissue, nonneoplastic brain tissue, or PBMCs (not recorded which). The chain uses TRBV4-1 and TRBJ1-4, with D uncertain. CDR3 sequence (DNA): TGCGCCAGCACGGGTGGAGCAACTAATGAAAAACTGTTTTTT. Amino acids: CASTGGATNEKLFF.